The entry below gives a single TCR beta chain sequence along with its context. Its target is unknown. The treatment: roughly 10-day PBMC culture with coronavirus spike peptide pools or control peptides (ViraFEST assay). At the Johns Hopkins FTIC core, DNA taken from cultured CD4+ T cells was sequenced by way of the Oncomine TCR Beta short-read assay. Someone extracted genomic DNA from cultured CD4+ T cells. MiXCR, run by TCRdb on the PCR reads, gives a single entry per CDR3 protein. The table includes about 16,000 distinct CDR3 sequences, 35% to 50% detected once. The sample belongs to a study of vaccination and CD4 T cells after COVID-19. Study results and limitations: Median SARS-CoV-2-reactive clonotype numbers went from roughly 21 to 40; this increase was not significant.

This sequence was found in a human donor who had recovered from COVID-19. The starting material was CD4+ T cells from blood, cultured in vitro, obtained after SARS-CoV-2 vaccination.

CDR3 nucleotide sequence: TGTGCCAGTACTAACTCGGGAAGGGGTCCAGGTACGCAGTATTTT. Translation gives CASTNSGRGPGTQYF. The chain has TRBV19 and TRBJ2-3; D possibly uses TRBD1 or TRBD2 (5 bases each). Germline loops: CDR1 LNHDA, CDR2 SQIVND (reference sequence). The CDR3 runs to 15 residues. Trimming took off 7 bases at V and 8 bases at J, with 22 bases between the two ends. Supplemented by reference TRBV19 and TRBJ2-3, the full variable domain reads DGGITQSPKYLFRKEGQNVTLSCEQNLNHDAMYWYRQDPGQGLRLIYYSQIVNDFQKGDIAEGYSVSREKKESFPLTVTSAQKNPTAFYLCASTNSGRGPGTQYFGPGTRLTVL.